The 32 T cell receptor beta chains reported below all come from one sample, sequenced in a study of CD8+ T cells in alopecia areata. It was cDNA, reverse transcribed from extracted RNA, that served as the sequencing template. Here immunoSEQ multiplex PCR was the method, and the copy in TCRdb shows in-frame clones only, minus some. The sample yields some 130,000 clones, about 60% seen once. This material consisted of CD4+ T cells sorted from blood, taken at week 0. Receptors were obtained from a human donor with alopecia areata.

This clone was found a few times. The chain carries TRBV7-2 and TRBJ2-7, with no clear D. Trimming left V 1 base short and J 8 bases short, with 9 bases between. CDR3 length: 12 amino acids. Per germline, CDR1 SGHTA and CDR2 FQGNSA. CDR3 sequence: CASSLGPYQQYF. In DNA, the CDR3 is TGTGCCAGCAGCTTAGGGCCCTATCAGCAGTACTTC.

This clone has a handful of counts. This sequence joins TRBV28 and TRBJ1-4, with D possibly TRBD1 on 5 matching bases. Deletions cut 8 bases from V and 8 bases from J, with 9 bases between. The CDR3 runs to 11 residues. Germline V gives CDR1 MDHEN, CDR2 SYDVKM. The CDR3 spells CASQGREKLFF. The CDR3 DNA follows: TGTGCCAGCCAGGGTAGGGAAAAACTGTTTTTT.

This clone is a singleton in its sample. The CDR3 nucleotides are TGCGCCAGCAGCCAGGGGGACAGCGACACAGATACGCAGTATTTT. Protein sequence: CASSQGDSDTDTQYF. The chain has TRBV4-3 and TRBJ2-3; 7 bases are a match to TRBD1. This CDR3 is 15 amino acids long. Germline trimming cut 3 bases from V and 2 bases from J; bases unmatched to any gene: 5. Germline CDR1 is LGHNA and CDR2 is YSLEER.

The J gene is TRBJ2-7, the V gene TRBV2; possibly TRBD1 for D (6 bases). The CDR3 runs 15 residues. V dropped 4 bases and J dropped 4 bases, with 17 bases sitting between them. CDR1 is SNHLY and CDR2 is FYNNEI in the germline V gene. CDR3 in amino acids: CASSATWGQRYEQYF. The CDR3 nucleotides are TGTGCCAGCAGTGCGACTTGGGGGCAGAGATACGAGCAGTACTTC.

The rearrangement joins TRBV9 to TRBJ1-1; the D is unclear. The CDR3 contains 15 residues. Germline CDR1 reads SGDLS; CDR2 reads YYNGEE. V lost 0 bases and J 1 base, leaving 10 bases between the germline ends. This CDR3 reads CASSVGPSANTEAFF. The CDR3 bases are TGTGCCAGCAGCGTAGGACCTTCGGCGAACACTGAAGCTTTCTTT.

On this clone itself: This sample also contains other DNA sequences that code for the same CDR3. The chain recombines TRBV5-1 with TRBJ1-1; a weak D match, TRBD1 (6 bases). V dropped 0 bases and J dropped 0 bases, with 9 bases sitting between them. The germline V gene has CDR1 SGHRS and CDR2 YFSETQ. The CDR3 is 15 amino acids. CDR3 DNA sequence: TGCGCCAGCAGCTTGGCCGGGACATTGAACACTGAAGCTTTCTTT. It codes for CASSLAGTLNTEAFF.

The J gene is TRBJ1-6, the V gene TRBV30; D is ambiguous. The CDR3 is 14 amino acids. Trimming removed 5 bases from V and 8 bases from J, with 16 bases in between. Germline assignment: CDR1 GTSNPN and CDR2 SVGIG (reference sequence). CDR3 nucleotide sequence: TGTGCCTGGTCTTTGGCACAGAAGGATTCACCCCTCCACTTT. It specifies CAWSLAQKDSPLHF.

V usage is TRBV2 and J usage is TRBJ2-5, with TRBD2 matching over 9 bases. The ends lost 7 bases at V and 5 bases at J; junction bases unmatched: 8. CDR1 and CDR2 (germline): SNHLY, FYNNEI. There are 14 residues in the CDR3. The CDR3 is CASTEAGGFETQYF. The DNA for the CDR3 is TGTGCCAGCACAGAAGCGGGGGGTTTCGAGACCCAGTACTTC.

V gene TRBV30 combines with J gene TRBJ1-6; D remains ambiguous. The CDR3 loop spans 13 amino acids. Germline loops: CDR1 GTSNPN, CDR2 SVGIG (reference sequence). V was pared by 1 base and J by 10 bases, with 11 bases between. CDR3 region: CAWSGAGGSPLHF. CDR3 nucleotides: TGTGCCTGGAGTGGAGCAGGCGGCTCACCCCTCCACTTT.

The chain carries TRBV13 and TRBJ1-2; TRBD1 matches 8 bases. J lost 6 bases, V lost 5 bases, and 5 bases had no gene match. The CDR3 sequence is 13 residues long. CDR1 is PRHDT, CDR2 FYEKMQ, per germline (reference sequence). CDR3 region: CASSQGQVDGYTF. The CDR3 DNA reads TGTGCCAGCAGCCAGGGACAGGTCGATGGCTACACCTTC.

This chain links TRBV5-1 with TRBJ2-1, with 9 bases matching TRBD1. CDR1 and CDR2 (germline): SGHRS, YFSETQ. CDR3 length: 12 amino acids. After removal of 3 bases from V and 13 bases from J, the junction contained 5 bases not matched to a gene. CDR3: CASSSTGGEQFF. In DNA, the CDR3 is TGCGCCAGCAGCTCTACAGGGGGCGAACAGTTCTTC. The entire variable domain, with the rest obtained from reference TRBV5-1 and TRBJ2-1, is as follows: KAGVTQTPRYLIKTRGQQVTLSCSPISGHRSVSWYQQTPGQGLQFLFEYFSETQRNKGNFPGRFSGRQFSNSRSEMNVSTLELGDSALYLCASSSTGGEQFFGPGTRLTVL.

V is TRBV7-9 and J is TRBJ1-6; no reliable D call. Germline V gene sequence: CDR1 SEHNR, CDR2 FQNEAQ (reference sequence). Trimming took off 1 base at V and 8 bases at J, with 3 bases between the two ends. The CDR3 contains 12 residues. The CDR3 coding sequence is TGTGCCAGCAGCTTAGAAGATTCACCCCTCCACTTT. Translating gives CASSLEDSPLHF.

This sequence joins TRBV15 and TRBJ1-4; the D gene is possibly TRBD1 (5 bases). The CDR3 length is 16 residues. CDR1 and CDR2 from the germline V gene are LNHNV and YYDKDF (reference sequence). Trimming removed 1 base at V and 0 bases at J, with 9 bases between. CDR3 loop: CATSRGTTATNEKLFF. The CDR3 bases are TGTGCCACCAGCAGAGGGACAACAGCAACTAATGAAAAACTGTTTTTT.

The CDR3 coding sequence is TGTGCCACCAGCAGAGATCTGGGGGATACGCAGTATTTT. Its protein product is CATSRDLGDTQYF. This chain links TRBV15 with TRBJ2-3; D not resolved. V was shortened by 0 bases and J by 6 bases, with 7 bases between the two germline ends. CDR1 is LNHNV, CDR2 YYDKDF, per germline (reference sequence). This CDR3 comprises 13 residues. Full variable domain (outside the CDR3, taken from reference TRBV15 and TRBJ2-3): DAMVIQNPRYQVTQFGKPVTLSCSQTLNHNVMYWYQQKSSQAPKLLFHYYDKDFNNEADTPDNFQSRRPNTSFCFLDIRSPGLGDTAMYLCATSRDLGDTQYFGPGTRLTVL.

This clone was counted between two and nine times. V and J are TRBV6-1 and TRBJ2-1; D might be TRBD1 (7 bases). From germline, CDR1 is MNHNS and CDR2 SASEGT. The V gene lost 7 bases and the J gene lost 8 bases, with 21 bases spanning the gap. The CDR3 covers 15 residues. The CDR3 DNA reads TGTGCCAGCAACCTCGGGACAGCGCCGGGGGATGAGCAGTTCTTC. Translated, it gives CASNLGTAPGDEQFF.

J is TRBJ1-2 and V is TRBV15; D uncertain. CDR1 is LNHNV and CDR2 is YYDKDF in the germline V gene (reference sequence). CDR3 length equals 13 residues. Trimming took 1 base from V and 3 from J, leaving 6 bases between them. CDR3 region: CATSRGTDYGYTF. The CDR3 bases are TGTGCCACCAGCAGAGGTACAGACTATGGCTACACCTTC.

This rearrangement joins TRBV30 to TRBJ1-2; D may be TRBD1 (5 bases). V lost 1 base and J 3 bases, leaving 9 bases between the germline ends. Germline V gives CDR1 GTSNPN, CDR2 SVGIG (reference sequence). The CDR3 is 13 amino acids. The CDR3 is CAWSATADYGYTF. DNA of the CDR3: TGTGCCTGGAGTGCGACAGCGGACTATGGCTACACCTTC.

Written as DNA, the CDR3 is TGCAGCGTTTTACAGGGGGCAGGTGTTTATGGCTACACCTTC. Translated, it gives CSVLQGAGVYGYTF. This chain connects TRBV29-1 to TRBJ1-2; 9 bases map to TRBD1. Germline lookup yields CDR1 SQVTM and CDR2 ANQGSEA. The CDR3 runs to 14 residues. Trimming removed 5 bases from V and 5 bases from J; junction bases left unmatched: 9.

The J gene is TRBJ2-2, the V gene TRBV7-8; 11 nucleotides match TRBD2. With V trimmed by 4 bases and J by 1 base, 5 bases remained unmatched. Germline-derived CDR1 and CDR2 are SGHVS and FQNEAQ. CDR3 length: 17 residues. The CDR3 here is CASSSPGLAGNTGELFF. Here the CDR3 DNA reads TGTGCCAGCAGCTCCCCCGGACTAGCGGGGAACACCGGGGAGCTGTTTTTT.

The rearrangement uses TRBV6-5 and TRBJ2-6; perhaps TRBD2 as D (6 bases). Trimming took off 2 bases at V and 1 base at J, with 6 bases between the two ends. The CDR3 sequence is 15 residues long. CDR1 is MNHEY, CDR2 SVGAGI, per germline. The CDR3 protein is CASSYGGSGANVLTF. The DNA of the CDR3 is TGTGCCAGCAGTTACGGAGGGTCTGGGGCCAACGTCCTGACTTTC.

The rearrangement joins TRBV30 to TRBJ1-5; weak D call: TRBD1 (5 bases). There are 12 residues in the CDR3. Germline V gene data show CDR1 as GTSNPN and CDR2 as SVGIG (reference sequence). V dropped 3 bases and J dropped 6 bases, with 9 bases sitting between them. The CDR3 region is CAWRGTGQPQHF. Written as DNA, the CDR3 is TGTGCCTGGAGGGGGACGGGTCAGCCCCAGCATTTT.

The CDR3 here is CASSNGRGTDTQYF. CDR3 sequence (DNA): TGTGCCAGCAGCAACGGTAGGGGCACAGATACGCAGTATTTT. This chain joins TRBV21-1 and TRBJ2-3. TRBV21-1 is designated a pseudogene. This CDR3 is built from 14 residues.

The table lists this clone with a few counts. The chain recombines TRBV7-2 with TRBJ2-5, with no clear D. CDR1 is SGHTA, CDR2 FQGNSA, per germline. The germline V and J ends were trimmed by 3 bases and 1 base, with 6 bases remaining between them. The CDR3 is made up of 13 amino acids. The CDR3 region has the DNA TGTGCCAGCAGCTTCCTTATCCAAGAGACCCAGTACTTC. Amino acid sequence: CASSFLIQETQYF.

The chain combines TRBV2 with TRBJ1-1, with 7 nucleotides matching TRBD1. CDR1 is SNHLY, CDR2 FYNNEI, per germline. V shed 6 bases and J 0 bases; nucleotides not matched to a gene: 7. This CDR3 contains 15 residues. CDR3 DNA: TGTGCCAGCAGCCCGGAGACAGGGATGAACACTGAAGCTTTCTTT. Its protein product is CASSPETGMNTEAFF.

This chain connects TRBV19 to TRBJ1-1, with 8 bases aligning to TRBD1. CDR1 is LNHDA and CDR2 is SQIVND in the germline V gene (reference sequence). Germline trimming cut 7 bases from V and 6 bases from J; bases unmatched to any gene: 10. CDR3 length: 14 residues. CDR3 bases: TGTGCCAGTAAAGAACGCAGGGGGCAGGCTGAAGCTTTCTTT. It specifies CASKERRGQAEAFF.

This chain joins TRBV30 and TRBJ2-5; 12 nucleotides agree with TRBD2. The germline gives CDR1 GTSNPN, CDR2 SVGIG (reference sequence). V shed 0 bases, J shed 5 bases, and the junction held 13 bases outside the gene matches. This CDR3 comprises 18 residues. The CDR3 region has the DNA TGTGCCTGGAGTGTATTTACTAGCGGGGGGCCTCGAGGGGAGACCCAGTACTTC. This codes for CAWSVFTSGGPRGETQYF.

This chain connects TRBV29-1 to TRBJ2-7; the match to TRBD1 covers 8 bases. From germline, CDR1 is SQVTM and CDR2 ANQGSEA. Losses at the gene ends were 6 bases for V and 2 bases for J; bases not matched to a gene: 3. This CDR3 is built from 12 residues. The CDR3 protein is CSVGQATYEQYF. CDR3 nucleotides: TGCAGCGTGGGACAGGCAACCTACGAGCAGTACTTC.

The CDR3 DNA reads as TGTGCCAGCAGCTCGACCCCGGTGGTCGAGACCCAGTACTTC. It yields the protein CASSSTPVVETQYF. The chain is built from TRBV7-9 and TRBJ2-5; the D is unclear. Germline assignment: CDR1 SEHNR and CDR2 FQNEAQ (reference sequence). This CDR3 has 14 amino acids. Trimming cost V 4 bases and J 5 bases, with 14 bases left between them.

The chain employs TRBV2 and TRBJ2-3, with a tentative D call TRBD1 (5 bases). The CDR3 is made up of 13 amino acids. Germline CDR1 and CDR2: SNHLY and FYNNEI. The V end was cut by 7 bases, the J end by 3 bases, with 11 bases between. In DNA, the CDR3 is TGTGCCAGCAACCCAAGGGGAACAGATACGCAGTATTTT. It yields the protein CASNPRGTDTQYF.

V is TRBV15 and J is TRBJ2-5; D is ambiguous. The CDR3 totals 13 residues. Trimming pared 0 bases from V and 3 bases from J, leaving 5 bases between. Germline V gene lookup returns CDR1 LNHNV and CDR2 YYDKDF (reference sequence). CDR3 sequence (DNA): TGTGCCACCAGCAGAGACGTCGAAGAGACCCAGTACTTC. This codes for CATSRDVEETQYF.

V is TRBV5-1 and J is TRBJ2-3; D uncertain. Germline assignment: CDR1 SGHRS and CDR2 YFSETQ. The CDR3 covers 14 residues. Deletions cut 0 bases from V and 5 bases from J, with 10 bases between. CDR3 region: CASSLAQNRDTQYF. The CDR3 DNA reads TGCGCCAGCAGCTTGGCACAGAACCGAGATACGCAGTATTTT.

The gene calls are TRBV19 and TRBJ2-6, with D perhaps TRBD2 (6 bases). V was shortened by 5 bases and J by 4 bases, with 21 bases between the two germline ends. The CDR3 totals 18 residues. Germline V gives CDR1 LNHDA, CDR2 SQIVND (reference sequence). CDR3 sequence: CASSQTSGLRAGANVLTF. For the CDR3, the DNA is TGTGCCAGTAGTCAGACGTCGGGACTCCGGGCAGGGGCCAACGTCCTGACTTTC.